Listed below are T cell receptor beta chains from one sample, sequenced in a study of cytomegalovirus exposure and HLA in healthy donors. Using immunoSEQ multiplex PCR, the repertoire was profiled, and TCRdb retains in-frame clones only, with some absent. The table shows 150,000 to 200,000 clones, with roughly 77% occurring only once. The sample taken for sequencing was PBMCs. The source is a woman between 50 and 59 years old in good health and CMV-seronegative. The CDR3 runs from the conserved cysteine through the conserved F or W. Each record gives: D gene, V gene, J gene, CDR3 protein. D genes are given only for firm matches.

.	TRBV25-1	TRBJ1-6	CASSGWTRNSPLHF
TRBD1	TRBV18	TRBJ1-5	CASSPPGTGYQPQHF
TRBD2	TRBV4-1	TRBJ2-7	CASSQVGLAGDYEQYF
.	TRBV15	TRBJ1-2	CATSGRDGNSGTWKRGF
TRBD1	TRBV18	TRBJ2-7	CASSSKTGGSYEQYF
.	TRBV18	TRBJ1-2	CASSPQDNYGYTF
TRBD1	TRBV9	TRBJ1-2	CASSAGTGGDYGYTF
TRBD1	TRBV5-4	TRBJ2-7	CASSLRGTGDYEQYF
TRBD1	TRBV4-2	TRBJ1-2	CASSLPGQSNYGYTF
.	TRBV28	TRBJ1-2	CASSTQVGDGYTF
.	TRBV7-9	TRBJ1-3	CASSRGGKNSGNTIYF
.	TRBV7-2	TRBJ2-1	CASSLGQAGSNEQFF
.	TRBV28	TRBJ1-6	CASSLRDDNSPLHF
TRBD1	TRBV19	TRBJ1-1	CASRPGQGRTEAFF
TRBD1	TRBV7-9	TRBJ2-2	CSSSWTGPNTGELFF
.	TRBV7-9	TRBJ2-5	CASSLGLDPQKTQYF
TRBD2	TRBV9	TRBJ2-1	CASSFRLAGGVDEQFF